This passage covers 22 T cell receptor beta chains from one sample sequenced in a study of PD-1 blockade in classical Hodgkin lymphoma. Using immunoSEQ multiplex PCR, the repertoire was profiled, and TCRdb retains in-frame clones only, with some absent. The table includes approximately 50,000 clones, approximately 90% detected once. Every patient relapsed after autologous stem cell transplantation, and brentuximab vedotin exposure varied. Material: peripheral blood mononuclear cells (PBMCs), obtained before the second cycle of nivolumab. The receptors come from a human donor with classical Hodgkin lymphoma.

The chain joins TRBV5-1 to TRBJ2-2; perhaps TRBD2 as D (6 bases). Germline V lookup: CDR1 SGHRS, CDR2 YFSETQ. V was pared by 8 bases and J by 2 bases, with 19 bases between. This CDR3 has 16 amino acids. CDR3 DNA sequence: TGCGCCAGTGCCATCCGGGCGGGGCCTAACACCGGGGAGCTGTTTTTT. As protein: CASAIRAGPNTGELFF.

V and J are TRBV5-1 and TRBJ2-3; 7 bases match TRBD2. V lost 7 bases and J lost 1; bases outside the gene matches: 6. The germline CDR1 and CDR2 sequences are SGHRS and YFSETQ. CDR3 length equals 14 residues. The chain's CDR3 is CASSQRGRTDTQYF. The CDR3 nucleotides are TGCGCCAGCTCCCAGCGGGGCCGCACAGATACGCAGTATTTT.

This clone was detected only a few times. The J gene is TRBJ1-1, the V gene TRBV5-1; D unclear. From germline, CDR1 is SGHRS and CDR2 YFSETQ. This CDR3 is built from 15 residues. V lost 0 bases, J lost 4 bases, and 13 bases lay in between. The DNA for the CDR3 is TGCGCCAGCAGCTTGGAATCGGGGAGGAGCACTGAAGCTTTCTTT. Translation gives CASSLESGRSTEAFF.

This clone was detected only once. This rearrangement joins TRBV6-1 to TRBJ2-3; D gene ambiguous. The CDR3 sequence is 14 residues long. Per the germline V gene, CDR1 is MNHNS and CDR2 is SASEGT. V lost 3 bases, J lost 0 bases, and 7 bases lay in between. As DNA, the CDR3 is TGTGCCAGCAGTGAGCCTACTAGCACAGATACGCAGTATTTT. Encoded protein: CASSEPTSTDTQYF.

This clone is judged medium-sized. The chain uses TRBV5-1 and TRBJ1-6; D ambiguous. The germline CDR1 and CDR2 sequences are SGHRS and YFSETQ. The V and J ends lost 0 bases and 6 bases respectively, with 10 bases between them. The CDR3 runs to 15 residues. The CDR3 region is CASSLGAGTNSPLHF. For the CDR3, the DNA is TGCGCCAGCAGCTTGGGAGCAGGAACTAATTCACCCCTCCACTTT.

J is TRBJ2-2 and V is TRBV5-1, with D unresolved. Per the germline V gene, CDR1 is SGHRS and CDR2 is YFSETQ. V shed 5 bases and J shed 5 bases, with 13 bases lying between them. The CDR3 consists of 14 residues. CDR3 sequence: CASSVFWPTGELFF. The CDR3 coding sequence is TGCGCCAGCAGTGTGTTTTGGCCGACCGGGGAGCTGTTTTTT.

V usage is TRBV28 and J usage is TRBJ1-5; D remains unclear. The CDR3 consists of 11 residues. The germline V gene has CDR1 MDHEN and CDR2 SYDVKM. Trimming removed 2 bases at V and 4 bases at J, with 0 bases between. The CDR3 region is CASSLNQPQHF. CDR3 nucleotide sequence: TGTGCCAGCAGTTTAAATCAGCCCCAGCATTTT.

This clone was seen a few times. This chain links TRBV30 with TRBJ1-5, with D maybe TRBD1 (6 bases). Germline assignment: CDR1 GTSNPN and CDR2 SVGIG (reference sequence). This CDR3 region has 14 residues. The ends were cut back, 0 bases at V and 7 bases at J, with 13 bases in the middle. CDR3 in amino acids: CAWSVKEGGQPQHF. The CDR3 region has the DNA TGTGCCTGGAGTGTAAAGGAGGGGGGACAGCCCCAGCATTTT.

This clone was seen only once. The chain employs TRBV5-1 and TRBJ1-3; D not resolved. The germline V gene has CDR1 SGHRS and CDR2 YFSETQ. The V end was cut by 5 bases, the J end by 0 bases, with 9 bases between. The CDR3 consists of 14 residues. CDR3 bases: TGCGCCAGCAGACCGCAGTACTCTGGAAACACCATATATTTT. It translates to CASRPQYSGNTIYF. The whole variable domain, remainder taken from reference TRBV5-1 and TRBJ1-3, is KAGVTQTPRYLIKTRGQQVTLSCSPISGHRSVSWYQQTPGQGLQFLFEYFSETQRNKGNFPGRFSGRQFSNSRSEMNVSTLELGDSALYLCASRPQYSGNTIYFGEGSWLTVV.

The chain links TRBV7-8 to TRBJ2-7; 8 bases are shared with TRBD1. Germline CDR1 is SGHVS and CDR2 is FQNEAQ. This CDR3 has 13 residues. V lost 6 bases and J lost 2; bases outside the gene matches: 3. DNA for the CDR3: TGTGCCAGCAGTTGGGACAGGACCTACGAGCAGTACTTC. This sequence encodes CASSWDRTYEQYF.

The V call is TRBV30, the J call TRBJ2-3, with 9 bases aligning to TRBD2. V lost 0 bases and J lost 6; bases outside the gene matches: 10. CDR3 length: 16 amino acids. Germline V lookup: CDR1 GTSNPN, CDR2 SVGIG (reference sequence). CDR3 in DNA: TGTGCCTGGAGTGTTGTCCTAGCGGGGAAGGTGGATACGCAGTATTTT. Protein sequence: CAWSVVLAGKVDTQYF.

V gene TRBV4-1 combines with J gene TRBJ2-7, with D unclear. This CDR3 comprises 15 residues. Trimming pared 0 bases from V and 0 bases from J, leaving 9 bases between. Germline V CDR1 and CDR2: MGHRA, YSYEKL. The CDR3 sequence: CASSQESESSYEQYF. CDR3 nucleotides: TGCGCCAGCAGCCAAGAATCCGAGAGCTCCTACGAGCAGTACTTC.

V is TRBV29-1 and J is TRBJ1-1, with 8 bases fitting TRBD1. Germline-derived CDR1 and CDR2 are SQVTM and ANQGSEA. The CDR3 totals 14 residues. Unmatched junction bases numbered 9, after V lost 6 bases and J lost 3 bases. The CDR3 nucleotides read TGCAGCGTGGATGCCAGGGGGCTGGACACTGAAGCTTTCTTT. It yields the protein CSVDARGLDTEAFF. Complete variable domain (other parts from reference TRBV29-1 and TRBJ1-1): SAVISQKPSRDICQRGTSLTIQCQVDSQVTMMFWYRQQPGQSLTLIATANQGSEATYESGFVIDKFPISRPNLTFSTLTVSNMSPEDSSIYLCSVDARGLDTEAFFGQGTRLTVV.

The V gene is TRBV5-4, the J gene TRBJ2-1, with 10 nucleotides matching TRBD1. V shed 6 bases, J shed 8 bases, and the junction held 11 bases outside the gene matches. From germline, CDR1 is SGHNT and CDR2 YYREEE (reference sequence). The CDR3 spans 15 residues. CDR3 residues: CASTAFGTGVDEQFF. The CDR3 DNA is TGTGCCAGCACCGCTTTTGGGACAGGGGTCGATGAGCAGTTCTTC.

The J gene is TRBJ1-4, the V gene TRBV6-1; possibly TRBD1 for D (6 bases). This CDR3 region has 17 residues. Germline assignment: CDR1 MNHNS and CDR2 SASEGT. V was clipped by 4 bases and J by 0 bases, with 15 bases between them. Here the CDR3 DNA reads TGTGCCAGCAGTGTAGTAACCAGGGGCTCAACTAATGAAAAACTGTTTTTT. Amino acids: CASSVVTRGSTNEKLFF.

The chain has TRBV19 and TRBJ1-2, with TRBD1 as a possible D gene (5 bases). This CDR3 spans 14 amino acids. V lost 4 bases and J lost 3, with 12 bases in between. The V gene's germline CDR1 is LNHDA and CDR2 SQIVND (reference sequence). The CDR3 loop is CASSNGAKDYGYTF. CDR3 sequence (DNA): TGTGCCAGTAGTAACGGGGCGAAAGACTATGGCTACACCTTC.

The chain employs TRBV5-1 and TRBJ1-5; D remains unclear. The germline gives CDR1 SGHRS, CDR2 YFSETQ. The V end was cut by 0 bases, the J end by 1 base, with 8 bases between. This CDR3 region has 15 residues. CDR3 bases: TGCGCCAGCAGCTTGGGCAGCCTAAGCAATCAGCCCCAGCATTTT. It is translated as CASSLGSLSNQPQHF.

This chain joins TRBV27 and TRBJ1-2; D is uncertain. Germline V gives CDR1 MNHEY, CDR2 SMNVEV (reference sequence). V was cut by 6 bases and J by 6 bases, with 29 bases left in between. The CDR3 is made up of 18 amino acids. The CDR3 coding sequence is TGTGCCAGCAGGAGCAGTCAGATCAGAACTCCCGTCTTAGATGGCTACACCTTC. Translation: CASRSSQIRTPVLDGYTF.

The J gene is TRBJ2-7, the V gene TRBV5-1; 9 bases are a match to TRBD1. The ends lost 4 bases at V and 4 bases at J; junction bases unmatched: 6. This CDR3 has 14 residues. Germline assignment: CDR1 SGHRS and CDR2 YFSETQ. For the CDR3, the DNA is TGCGCCAGCAGCAACACAGGGGGCGGATACGAGCAGTACTTC. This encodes CASSNTGGGYEQYF.

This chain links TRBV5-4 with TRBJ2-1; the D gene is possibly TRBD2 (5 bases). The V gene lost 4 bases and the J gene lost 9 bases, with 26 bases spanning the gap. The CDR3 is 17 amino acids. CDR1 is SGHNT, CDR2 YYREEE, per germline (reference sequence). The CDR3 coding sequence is TGTGCCAGCAGCCCTAGGACGTTGCGGGCCAAGGGTGGTGAGCAGTTCTTC. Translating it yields CASSPRTLRAKGGEQFF.

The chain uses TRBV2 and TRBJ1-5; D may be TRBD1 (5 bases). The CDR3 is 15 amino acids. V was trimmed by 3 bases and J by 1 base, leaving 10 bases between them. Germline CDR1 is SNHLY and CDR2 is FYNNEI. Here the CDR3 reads CASSDRWGSNQPQHF. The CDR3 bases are TGTGCCAGCAGTGACAGGTGGGGCAGCAATCAGCCCCAGCATTTT.

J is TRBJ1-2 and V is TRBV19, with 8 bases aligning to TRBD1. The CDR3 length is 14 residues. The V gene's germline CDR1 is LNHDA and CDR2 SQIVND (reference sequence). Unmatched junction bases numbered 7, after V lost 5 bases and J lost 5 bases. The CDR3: CASSDPDRVYGYTF. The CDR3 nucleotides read TGTGCCAGTAGTGACCCGGACAGGGTATATGGCTACACCTTC.